The 10 T cell receptor beta chains below were found in one sample sequenced in a study of cytomegalovirus exposure and HLA in healthy donors. The PCR contained 60 Vbeta and 13 Jbeta primers. Sequencing used immunoSEQ multiplex PCR; TCRdb keeps in-frame clones, though not all of them. The sample yields about 160,000 clones, about two thirds seen once. Sample: PBMCs. The receptors originated from a woman in her 30s in good health and CMV-seronegative.

The table lists this clone with a few counts. The rearrangement uses TRBV29-1 and TRBJ1-1; possible D gene TRBD1, 6 bases. The CDR3 contains 13 residues. Trimming stripped 6 bases from V and 0 bases from J, with 11 bases between. Germline assignment: CDR1 SQVTM and CDR2 ANQGSEA. DNA of the CDR3: TGCAGCGTGTACAGGGATATGAACACTGAAGCTTTCTTT. Protein: CSVYRDMNTEAFF.

V is TRBV7-7 and J is TRBJ2-7; a possible D gene is TRBD1 (7 bases). CDR1 is SSHAT and CDR2 is FNYEAQ in the germline V gene (reference sequence). The CDR3 totals 15 residues. Trimming removed 1 base from V and 3 bases from J, with 13 bases in between. In nucleotides, the CDR3 is TGTGCCAGCAGCTTAGGTCAGGGGGGATTCTACGAGCAGTACTTC. It translates to CASSLGQGGFYEQYF.

V gene TRBV7-2 combines with J gene TRBJ2-1, with 7 bases matching TRBD1. The germline V gene encodes CDR1 SGHTA and CDR2 FQGNSA. The ends lost 5 bases at V and 0 bases at J; junction bases unmatched: 7. The CDR3 spans 16 residues. As DNA, the CDR3 is TGTGCCAGCAGCCTAAGACAGGGAAGCTCCTACAATGAGCAGTTCTTC. This sequence encodes CASSLRQGSSYNEQFF. The variable domain in full, completed from reference TRBV7-2 and TRBJ2-1, reads GAGVSQSPSNKVTEKGKDVELRCDPISGHTALYWYRQSLGQGLEFLIYFQGNSAPDKSGLPSDRFSAERTGGSVSTLTIQRTQQEDSAVYLCASSLRQGSSYNEQFFGPGTRLTVL.

The rearrangement uses TRBV5-4 and TRBJ1-1; D may be TRBD1 (5 bases). The germline gives CDR1 SGHNT, CDR2 YYREEE (reference sequence). The CDR3 totals 14 residues. Trimming left V 4 bases short and J 6 bases short, with 16 bases between. The CDR3 reads CASSHGEGRSEAFF. The DNA of the CDR3 is TGTGCCAGCAGCCACGGGGAGGGGAGGTCTGAAGCTTTCTTT.

The chain is built from TRBV28 and TRBJ2-1, with 7 bases matching TRBD2. CDR3 length: 15 amino acids. Germline V gene data show CDR1 as MDHEN and CDR2 as SYDVKM. The junction had 6 bases not matched to a gene; V was cut back by 4 bases and J by 3 bases. CDR3 in amino acids: CASSWAGLFYNEQFF. CDR3 in DNA: TGTGCCAGCAGTTGGGCGGGACTATTCTACAATGAGCAGTTCTTC.

Only a few counts were recorded for this clone. Other DNA sequences in the same sample also yield this CDR3. V is TRBV5-1 and J is TRBJ2-7; 9 bases match TRBD1. The CDR3 is made up of 14 amino acids. CDR1 is SGHRS and CDR2 is YFSETQ in the germline V gene. Trimming at V came to 4 bases and at J to 4 bases, leaving 6 bases not matched to a gene. CDR3 sequence (DNA): TGCGCCAGCAGCCCGGGACAGGGTCCGTACGAGCAGTACTTC. Translated, it gives CASSPGQGPYEQYF.

The genes are TRBV7-8 and TRBJ1-1, with D unclear. The CDR3 totals 13 residues. CDR1 SGHVS and CDR2 FQNEAQ come from the germline V gene. Trimming shortened V by 10 bases and J by 4 bases, and 16 bases separated the two germline ends. Written as DNA, the CDR3 is TGTGCCACCCGCGGGCGGCTGGGCACTGAAGCTTTCTTT. Translating gives CATRGRLGTEAFF.

V usage is TRBV29-1 and J usage is TRBJ2-1, with D uncertain. The CDR3 totals 14 residues. Deletions cut 4 bases from V and 0 bases from J, with 10 bases between. The V gene's germline CDR1 is SQVTM and CDR2 ANQGSEA. The CDR3 spells CSVVEPPSYNEQFF. The CDR3 DNA sequence: TGCAGCGTTGTCGAGCCCCCCTCCTACAATGAGCAGTTCTTC.

This chain uses TRBV9 with TRBJ1-3, with TRBD1 matching 7 bases. CDR3 length: 15 residues. Trimming at V came to 4 bases and at J to 1 base, leaving 5 bases not matched to a gene. Germline CDR1 SGDLS, CDR2 YYNGEE. The CDR3 region has the DNA TGTGCCAGCAGCACGACAGGGTTGTCTGGAAACACCATATATTTT. Translation: CASSTTGLSGNTIYF.

Worth noting for this clone: Distinct nucleotide sequences in the sample also encode this CDR3. The chain couples TRBV19 to TRBJ2-1, with a possible D match to TRBD1 (6 bases). V lost 6 bases to trimming and J lost 3 bases, with 9 bases between them. The germline gives CDR1 LNHDA, CDR2 SQIVND (reference sequence). This CDR3 has 13 amino acids. CDR3 protein: CASSLDSYNEQFF. The CDR3 coding sequence is TGTGCCAGTAGCCTGGACAGCTACAATGAGCAGTTCTTC.